The 6 T cell receptor beta chains presented below share a single source sample, sequenced in a study of cytomegalovirus exposure and HLA in healthy donors. PCR primers comprised 60 Vbeta and 13 Jbeta primers. The data were produced by immunoSEQ multiplex PCR, yet TCRdb's version contains in-frame clones alone and is incomplete. The profile shows 180,000 or so clones, around three quarters of them singletons. The specimen was PBMCs. These receptors all come from a woman younger than 45 in good health and CMV-seropositive.

CDR3 nucleotides: TGTGCCAGCAGCTTAGGAAGGACAGGGGGTAACTATGGCTACACCTTC. Translating it yields CASSLGRTGGNYGYTF. This sequence joins TRBV13 and TRBJ1-2; 10 bases are shared with TRBD1. With 0 bases clipped from V and 1 base from J, the junction kept 2 bases outside the gene matches. Germline V CDR1 and CDR2: PRHDT, FYEKMQ (reference sequence). This CDR3 comprises 16 residues.

The chain uses TRBV10-3 and TRBJ2-3; TRBD1 is a possible D gene (5 bases). Between the trimmed V and J ends, which lost 0 bases and 1 base, there was a span of 8 bases. CDR3 length equals 15 residues. CDR1 is ENHRY, CDR2 SYGVKD, per germline. For the CDR3, the DNA is TGTGCCATCAGTGAGTCAGGGGTTGGCACAGATACGCAGTATTTT. Residues: CAISESGVGTDTQYF.

This clone was observed a handful of times. This chain uses TRBV30 with TRBJ1-1; no reliable D call. Trimming cost V 2 bases and J 0 bases, with 16 bases left between them. The CDR3 is 16 residues long. Germline V lookup: CDR1 GTSNPN, CDR2 SVGIG (reference sequence). The CDR3 loop reads CAWSQAVNPVNTEAFF. The CDR3 DNA reads TGTGCCTGGAGTCAAGCGGTTAACCCTGTGAACACTGAAGCTTTCTTT.

The chain joins TRBV19 to TRBJ2-1, with 7 bases fitting TRBD2. Germline CDR1 LNHDA, CDR2 SQIVND (reference sequence). CDR3 length: 17 residues. The J segment lost 1 base and the V segment lost 0 bases, leaving 6 bases of the junction unmatched. Written as DNA, the CDR3 is TGTGCCAGTAGTATAGATCGAGAGGGAGGGTCCTACAATGAGCAGTTCTTC. Protein product: CASSIDREGGSYNEQFF.

This chain joins TRBV5-1 and TRBJ1-1; D gene unclear. This CDR3 comprises 13 residues. Trimming removed 4 bases from V and 11 bases from J, with 18 bases in between. The germline V gene encodes CDR1 SGHRS and CDR2 YFSETQ. The CDR3 DNA reads TGCGCCAGCAGCCCGGGCCGAACCGGGAGGGCTTTCTTT. This gives the protein CASSPGRTGRAFF.

This chain uses TRBV4-2 with TRBJ2-2; 12 bases align to TRBD2. The CDR3 is 18 amino acids. Germline V gene data show CDR1 as LGHNA and CDR2 as YNFKEQ. V lost 0 bases and J lost 4; bases outside the gene matches: 6. CDR3 DNA: TGTGCCAGCAGCCAAGACCCTAGCGGGGGGGCCCGCACCGGGGAGCTGTTTTTT. Translated: CASSQDPSGGARTGELFF.